The rows below give T cell receptor beta chains drawn from one sample of a study of blood T cells in healthy people across ages. TCRdb ran MiXCR on the 5' RACE reads and lists one entry per CDR3 protein. The sample includes about 1.1 million distinct CDR3 sequences, 35% to 40% of them seen just once. The sample taken for sequencing was blood. These TCRs come from a man between 18 and 35 years old in good health. CDR3s include the opening cysteine and the closing phenylalanine or tryptophan. D genes are given only for firm matches. The size entry is marked missing in some rows and otherwise reads once, few, many or a size class.

>-|15|TRBV5-6|TRBJ2-2|-
TGTGCCAGCAGCCTTCTATCCTCGGACACCGGGGAGCTGTTTTTT
CASSLLSSDTGELFF
>-|14|TRBV9|TRBJ1-1|few
TGTGCCAGCAGCGTAGCAACGGCGAACACTGAAGCTTTCTTT
CASSVATANTEAFF
>TRBD1|13|TRBV20-1|TRBJ1-6|-
TGCAGTGTCCCGGACAGGGCCAATTCACCCCTCCACTTT
CSVPDRANSPLHF
>TRBD1|17|TRBV6-2/TRBV6-3|TRBJ2-5|-
TGTGCCAGCAGTTACTCGCTCCGGGACAGGGGGCGCGATGAGCAGTACTTC
CASSYSLRDRGRDEQYF
>TRBD1|13|TRBV2|TRBJ2-7|-
TGTGCCAGCGAATGGGACAGAGGCTACGAGCAGTACTTC
CASEWDRGYEQYF
>TRBD1|16|TRBV6-2/TRBV6-3|TRBJ2-3|-
TGTGCCAGCAGCTACCCGTGGACAGGGAACACAGATACGCAGTATTTT
CASSYPWTGNTDTQYF
>TRBD2|16|TRBV20-1|TRBJ2-3|-
TGCAGTGCCAGCCTATCCAGCGGGGGGCTCAGGGATACGCAGTATTTT
CSASLSSGGLRDTQYF
>-|14|TRBV12-3/TRBV12-4|TRBJ1-4|-
TGTGCCAGCAGTTATGGGGGCTCTAATGAAAAACTGTTTTTT
CASSYGGSNEKLFF
>TRBD2|14|TRBV9|TRBJ2-1|-
TGTGCCAGCAGCCCAACTAGCGGCCACAATGAGCAGTTCTTC
CASSPTSGHNEQFF
>-|14|TRBV7-2|TRBJ1-2|-
TGTGCCAGCAGCCGAGGACAGCGTGACTATGGCTACACCTTC
CASSRGQRDYGYTF
>-|14|TRBV6-5|TRBJ2-5|-
TGTGCCAGCAGTTACTTTACAGAATCGGAGACCCAGTACTTC
CASSYFTESETQYF
>-|15|TRBV5-1|TRBJ2-2|-
TGCGCCAGCAGTTCAACCCAGGGCGCCACCGGGGAGCTGTTTTTT
CASSSTQGATGELFF
>TRBD1|14|TRBV14|TRBJ2-7|-
TGTGCCAGCAGCCAAGGGACAGGGTTCCGCGAGCAGTACTTC
CASSQGTGFREQYF
>-|14|TRBV18|TRBJ1-4|-
TGTGCCAGCTCACCTGGGGCGGTGGATGAAAAACTGTTTTTT
CASSPGAVDEKLFF